The entry that follows covers one T cell receptor beta chain sequence. Its antigen is not identified. The sample contains more than one DNA sequence encoding this CDR3. The data originate from a study of long-term antiretroviral therapy in people with HIV. The study, taken as a whole, reports: Control repertoires displayed wider CDR3 length ranges than the HIV repertoires. ART adherence was not documented, and neither viral resistance nor therapy changes had any data.

immunoSEQ v3.0 was run at survey level. Researchers set sequencing to target roughly 35,000-50,000 T-cell genomes per sample. This table comes from immunoSEQ multiplex PCR, and its TCRdb copy is limited to in-frame clones, with some not included. The table includes about 19,000 clones, less than 85% detected once. Every donor contributed at least one pre-ART and at least two post-ART PBMC samples. With 5 bases removed from V and 7 bases from J, the gap between germline ends came to 9 bases. The germline V gene encodes CDR1 SQVTM and CDR2 ANQGSEA. This CDR3 has 12 residues. The sequencing used unsorted PBMCs, collected 0.5 years before starting antiretroviral therapy. This sequence originates from a woman between 45 and 65 years old with HIV. This chain joins TRBV29-1 and TRBJ1-6, with D uncertain. The CDR3, as DNA: TGCAGCGTTCAGGACGGCAATTCACCCCTCCACTTT. Protein sequence: CSVQDGNSPLHF.